These 27 T cell receptor beta chains were all obtained from the same sample, sequenced in a study of shared clonotypes between healthy human individuals. This table comes from immunoSEQ multiplex PCR, and its TCRdb copy is limited to in-frame clones, with some not included. This sample has some 900,000 clones, with less than 85% found just once. The sample consisted of memory CD4+ T cells sorted from blood. Subset specified: CD45RA-negative fraction. These receptors originate from a man between 18 and 35 years old in good health.

The rearrangement links TRBV9 to TRBJ1-6; weak D call: TRBD1 (6 bases). This CDR3 has 15 residues. Trimming removed 2 bases at V and 7 bases at J, with 13 bases between. CDR1 SGDLS and CDR2 YYNGEE come from the germline V gene. The CDR3 DNA follows: TGTGCCAGCAGCGTGCGTGAGGGGGAAAATTCACCCCTCCACTTT. This gives the protein CASSVREGENSPLHF. Together with reference TRBV9 and TRBJ1-6, the CDR3 gives the full variable domain: DSGVTQTPKHLITATGQRVTLRCSPRSGDLSVYWYQQSLDQGLQFLIQYYNGEERAKGNILERFSAQQFPDLHSELNLSSLELGDSALYFCASSVREGENSPLHFGNGTRLTVT.

This clone showed up many times. The chain employs TRBV6-1 and TRBJ1-1; 7 nucleotides agree with TRBD1. CDR3 length: 15 residues. Germline-derived CDR1 and CDR2 are MNHNS and SASEGT. The V and J ends lost 0 bases and 8 bases, in that order; junction bases with no gene match: 9. The CDR3 region has the DNA TGTGCCAGCAGTGAAGCGACGGGCCAGGGACAGGAAGCTTTCTTT. The encoded protein is CASSEATGQGQEAFF.

This chain joins TRBV4-1 and TRBJ1-6, with D uncertain. CDR3 length equals 15 residues. CDR1 and CDR2 (germline): MGHRA, YSYEKL. Trimming removed 4 bases at V and 9 bases at J, with 16 bases between. In nucleotides, the CDR3 is TGCGCCAGCAGCCGCGGTAATGGAGGGAGTTCACCCCTCCACTTT. It translates to CASSRGNGGSSPLHF.

There are many counts of this clone. The chain employs TRBV6-5 and TRBJ1-6; D gene uncertain. This CDR3 contains 15 residues. V was trimmed by 4 bases and J by 4 bases, leaving 11 bases between them. Germline-derived CDR1 and CDR2 are MNHEY and SVGAGI. CDR3 amino acids: CASSSRQPYNSPLHF. CDR3 sequence (DNA): TGTGCCAGCAGTTCTAGACAACCTTATAATTCACCCCTCCACTTT.

This clone was seen a single time. The chain is built from TRBV5-1 and TRBJ2-3; 7 bases are shared with TRBD2. This CDR3 comprises 16 residues. V lost 4 bases to trimming and J lost 0 bases; unmatched junction nucleotides: 8. Per the germline V gene, CDR1 is SGHRS and CDR2 is YFSETQ. CDR3 bases: TGCGCCAGCAGCACAACAGGTAGCGGGAGCACAGATACGCAGTATTTT. It codes for CASSTTGSGSTDTQYF. Combining the CDR3 with reference TRBV5-1 and TRBJ2-3 gives the whole variable domain KAGVTQTPRYLIKTRGQQVTLSCSPISGHRSVSWYQQTPGQGLQFLFEYFSETQRNKGNFPGRFSGRQFSNSRSEMNVSTLELGDSALYLCASSTTGSGSTDTQYFGPGTRLTVL.

CDR3 residues: CASSFDGISSYEQYF. The CDR3 DNA is TGCGCCAGCAGCTTTGATGGGATAAGCTCCTACGAGCAGTACTTC. The rearrangement links TRBV5-1 to TRBJ2-7; D is unresolved. CDR3 length: 15 amino acids. Germline loops: CDR1 SGHRS, CDR2 YFSETQ. Trimming took off 2 bases at V and 0 bases at J, with 12 bases between the two ends.

This clone was seen more than once but under ten times. This chain uses TRBV2 with TRBJ2-1, with TRBD2 matching over 7 bases. CDR1 is SNHLY, CDR2 FYNNEI, per germline. With V trimmed by 3 bases and J by 6 bases, 5 bases remained unmatched. This CDR3 is 14 amino acids long. The CDR3 region is CASSDRLASNEQFF. The CDR3 nucleotides read TGTGCCAGCAGTGACAGACTAGCATCCAATGAGCAGTTCTTC.

The J gene is TRBJ2-3, the V gene TRBV9; D not certain. The CDR3 length is 16 residues. Germline CDR1 and CDR2: SGDLS and YYNGEE. With 3 bases removed from V and 2 bases from J, the gap between germline ends came to 16 bases. CDR3 bases: TGTGCCAGCAGCGAGACCCCTCTCGCGGTCACAGATACGCAGTATTTT. This sequence encodes CASSETPLAVTDTQYF.

Worth noting for this clone: A read error is likely here: a far larger clone is one base away. This chain connects TRBV10-2 to TRBJ2-2; tentatively, D is TRBD1 or TRBD2 (5 bases each). The germline V gene encodes CDR1 WSHSY and CDR2 SAAADI. The CDR3 is 15 residues long. V lost 6 bases to trimming and J lost 6 bases, with 17 bases between them. The CDR3 region has the DNA TGCGCCAGCAGAGACACCCTGTGGGACGCCGGGGAGCTGTTTTTT. Translated: CASRDTLWDAGELFF.

The V call is TRBV28, the J call TRBJ1-3, with no clear D. Germline V gene data show CDR1 as MDHEN and CDR2 as SYDVKM. This CDR3 comprises 13 residues. The V end was cut by 9 bases, the J end by 2 bases, with 11 bases between. CDR3: CASTGRAGNTIYF. The CDR3 nucleotides are TGTGCCAGTACTGGAAGGGCTGGAAACACCATATATTTT.

The chain couples TRBV18 to TRBJ2-7; D might be TRBD2 (6 bases). V dropped 3 bases and J dropped 6 bases, with 18 bases sitting between them. CDR1 and CDR2 from the germline V gene are KGHSH and LQKENI. This CDR3 comprises 15 residues. CDR3 amino acids: CASSPGTGDRFEQYF. The DNA of the CDR3 is TGTGCCAGCTCACCCGGGACGGGGGATCGGTTCGAGCAGTACTTC.

The CDR3 region has the DNA TGTGCCAGCACGGACAACTCCTACGAGCAGTACTTC. This encodes CASTDNSYEQYF. The genes are TRBV2 and TRBJ2-7; D possibly corresponds to TRBD1 (5 bases). Germline assignment: CDR1 SNHLY and CDR2 FYNNEI. V lost 7 bases, J lost 0 bases, and 7 bases lay in between. This CDR3 has 12 residues.

The chain links TRBV6-5 to TRBJ1-2; D remains ambiguous. Germline V gene lookup returns CDR1 MNHEY and CDR2 SVGAGI. Between the trimmed V and J ends, which lost 5 bases and 3 bases, there was a span of 10 bases. CDR3 length: 13 residues. The CDR3 sequence is CASSKGTDYGYTF. As DNA, the CDR3 is TGTGCCAGCAGTAAGGGAACGGACTATGGCTACACCTTC.

In this sample, this clone turned up a few times. V is TRBV5-4 and J is TRBJ1-4; perhaps TRBD1 as D (6 bases). Germline-derived CDR1 and CDR2 are SGHNT and YYREEE (reference sequence). The V end was cut by 3 bases, the J end by 8 bases, with 23 bases between. The CDR3 has 17 amino acids. CDR3: CASSSGDRQRGAEKLFF. DNA of the CDR3: TGTGCCAGCAGCTCAGGAGACAGGCAACGGGGCGCCGAAAAACTGTTTTTT. Looking up the rest from reference TRBV5-4 and TRBJ1-4 gives the full variable domain: ETGVTQSPTHLIKTRGQQVTLRCSSQSGHNTVSWYQQALGQGPQFIFQYYREEENGRGNFPPRFSGLQFPNYSSELNVNALELDDSALYLCASSSGDRQRGAEKLFFGSGTQLSVL.

The gene calls are TRBV5-1 and TRBJ2-2; no clear D gene. V lost 0 bases to trimming and J lost 6 bases, with 6 bases between them. The CDR3 loop spans 13 amino acids. Per germline, CDR1 SGHRS and CDR2 YFSETQ. The CDR3, as DNA: TGCGCCAGCAGCTTGGCGATTGCCGGGGAGCTGTTTTTT. Its protein is CASSLAIAGELFF.

A few counts support this clone. The V gene is TRBV7-9, the J gene TRBJ1-1, with TRBD1 matching 7 bases. The CDR3 has 14 residues. Germline V lookup: CDR1 SEHNR, CDR2 FQNEAQ (reference sequence). V was pared by 3 bases and J by 1 base, with 2 bases of the junction left unmatched. CDR3 sequence (DNA): TGTGCCAGCAGCTTGACAGGGACGAACACTGAAGCTTTCTTT. Translation gives CASSLTGTNTEAFF.

V usage is TRBV2 and J usage is TRBJ2-2; no reliable D call. Looked up from germline, CDR1 is SNHLY and CDR2 is FYNNEI. The CDR3 has 15 residues. V was shortened by 7 bases and J by 6 bases, with 18 bases between the two germline ends. CDR3 coding DNA: TGTGCCAGCACCCTGGGTAGATTCGGAGCCGGGGAGCTGTTTTTT. Translated, it gives CASTLGRFGAGELFF.

The rearrangement uses TRBV2 and TRBJ2-7, with 12 bases aligning to TRBD1. Germline CDR1 reads SNHLY; CDR2 reads FYNNEI. V shed 6 bases, J shed 3 bases, and the junction held 12 bases outside the gene matches. The CDR3 contains 17 residues. CDR3 residues: CASSDGTGGVLLYEQYF. In DNA form, the CDR3 reads TGTGCCAGCAGCGACGGGACAGGGGGCGTATTACTCTACGAGCAGTACTTC. Combining the CDR3 with reference TRBV2 and TRBJ2-7 gives the whole variable domain EPEVTQTPSHQVTQMGQEVILRCVPISNHLYFYWYRQILGQKVEFLVSFYNNEISEKSEIFDDQFSVERPDGSNFTLKIRSTKLEDSAMYFCASSDGTGGVLLYEQYFGPGTRLTVT.

The sample holds a few counts of this clone. The rearrangement links TRBV10-1 to TRBJ2-7, with 7 bases that match TRBD1. The CDR3 has 14 amino acids. Losses at the gene ends were 4 bases for V and 0 bases for J; bases not matched to a gene: 3. CDR1 is WNHNN and CDR2 is SYGVQD in the germline V gene (reference sequence). This CDR3 is CASSATGNSYEQYF. DNA for the CDR3: TGCGCCAGCAGTGCGACAGGGAACTCCTACGAGCAGTACTTC.

This clone appeared a few times. The chain uses TRBV28 and TRBJ1-1, with 8 bases fitting TRBD1. CDR3 length equals 13 residues. Germline CDR1 MDHEN, CDR2 SYDVKM. The ends lost 6 bases at V and 7 bases at J; junction bases unmatched: 7. CDR3 coding DNA: TGTGCCAGCAGCCATGGGACAGGCGGTGAAGCTTTCTTT. Protein product: CASSHGTGGEAFF.

The chain couples TRBV12-2 to TRBJ2-3; the table's TRBD2 call for D was not verified on the DNA. TRBV12-2 is labeled a pseudogene. This CDR3 has 15 amino acids. CDR3 in DNA: TGTGCAAGTCGCCTCGGGGTGGACCTCACAGATACGCAGTATTTT. Residues: CASRLGVDLTDTQYF.

V usage is TRBV4-1 and J usage is TRBJ2-5, with D tentatively TRBD1 (6 bases). CDR1 is MGHRA and CDR2 is YSYEKL in the germline V gene. Trimming removed 0 bases from V and 2 bases from J, with 10 bases in between. The CDR3 runs to 15 residues. The CDR3 DNA sequence: TGCGCCAGCAGCCAAGAGGGGGCGGAACAAGAGACCCAGTACTTC. Amino acids: CASSQEGAEQETQYF.

The CDR3 here is CASSQGTGGAYSNQPQHF. The CDR3 DNA sequence: TGTGCCAGCAGTCAAGGGACAGGGGGTGCCTATAGCAATCAGCCCCAGCATTTT. The V call is TRBV28, the J call TRBJ1-5; 11 nucleotides match TRBD1. V gave up 5 bases and J gave up 0 bases; unmatched junction bases: 9. The CDR3 loop spans 18 amino acids. From germline, CDR1 is MDHEN and CDR2 SYDVKM.

This clone was seen a handful of times. The genes are TRBV9 and TRBJ2-5; TRBD2 agrees at 12 bases. Germline CDR1 SGDLS, CDR2 YYNGEE. Losses at the gene ends were 1 base for V and 2 bases for J; bases not matched to a gene: 3. The CDR3 has 16 amino acids. CDR3 protein: CASSVTLAGGQETQYF. The CDR3 nucleotides read TGTGCCAGCAGCGTAACCCTAGCGGGAGGGCAAGAGACCCAGTACTTC.

This chain links TRBV13 with TRBJ2-3; D not certain. CDR1 PRHDT and CDR2 FYEKMQ come from the germline V gene (reference sequence). The CDR3 is 13 amino acids. Trimming shortened V by 5 bases and J by 5 bases, and 11 bases separated the two germline ends. CDR3 bases: TGTGCCAGCAGCCTCCCCGGAATAGATACGCAGTATTTT. Amino acid sequence: CASSLPGIDTQYF.

The chain carries TRBV6-6 and TRBJ2-3, with D uncertain. The CDR3 totals 13 residues. Germline V gene data show CDR1 as MNHNY and CDR2 as SVGAGI (reference sequence). The V and J ends lost 2 bases and 2 bases respectively, with 5 bases between them. The CDR3 loop is CASSYPNTDTQYF. CDR3 sequence (DNA): TGTGCCAGCAGTTACCCAAACACAGATACGCAGTATTTT.

This sequence joins TRBV5-1 and TRBJ2-7, with D possibly being TRBD1 (7 bases). V was trimmed by 3 bases and J by 3 bases, leaving 22 bases between them. This CDR3 spans 17 amino acids. Looked up from germline, CDR1 is SGHRS and CDR2 is YFSETQ. DNA for the CDR3: TGCGCCAGCAGCTGGGACCCAGGGGGGCAAAAAAACTACGAGCAGTACTTC. Its translation: CASSWDPGGQKNYEQYF.